The TCR beta chain under discussion was sequenced for a study of blood T cell repertoires in COVID-19. Clones were read by immunoSEQ multiplex PCR, and TCRdb kept only the in-frame ones, dropping some. The sample includes about 140,000 clones, over 75% of them seen just once. Germline lookup yields CDR1 LNHNV and CDR2 YYDKDF (reference sequence). The CDR3 spans 16 residues. V was trimmed by 4 bases and J by 0 bases, leaving 10 bases between them. Sequenced input: PBMCs or T cells enriched from blood (not recorded which). The sequence came from a man in his fifties or sixties in a cohort exposed to, infected with or recovered from COVID-19 (not recorded which). The chain joins TRBV15 to TRBJ2-6; D is perhaps TRBD2 (6 bases). CDR3 sequence (DNA): TGTGCCACCAGCACCGGGACTCACTCTGGGGCCAACGTCCTGACTTTC. Amino acid sequence: CATSTGTHSGANVLTF.